These 22 T cell receptor beta chains came from one sample sequenced in a study of T cell responses to AZD1222 COVID-19 vaccine. TCRdb keeps only in-frame clones here, not all; method: immunoSEQ multiplex PCR. The sample includes about 150,000 clones, roughly nine tenths of them seen just once. The sequences come from peripheral blood, collected on day 0 of AZD1222 vaccination. The origin of the receptors is an adult in good health.

This chain links TRBV5-5 with TRBJ1-1; 7 bases map to TRBD1. Germline V gives CDR1 SGHKS, CDR2 YYEKEE (reference sequence). This CDR3 has 14 amino acids. The junction had 2 bases not matched to a gene; V was cut back by 0 bases and J by 3 bases. The chain's CDR3 is CASSLGDSHTEAFF. DNA for the CDR3: TGTGCCAGCAGCTTGGGGGACAGTCACACTGAAGCTTTCTTT.

The CDR3 DNA reads TGTGCCAGCAGCCCGTGGGATGTCGGGGAGCTGTTTTTT. It codes for CASSPWDVGELFF. V is TRBV5-6 and J is TRBJ2-2; unclear D gene. V was clipped by 4 bases and J by 7 bases, with 11 bases between them. This CDR3 is built from 13 residues. Germline CDR1 SGHDT, CDR2 YYEEEE.

This clone was observed once. This chain joins TRBV5-1 and TRBJ2-1, with unresolved D. V lost 0 bases and J 0 bases, leaving 7 bases between the germline ends. The V gene's germline CDR1 is SGHRS and CDR2 YFSETQ. This CDR3 is 15 amino acids long. The CDR3 reads CASSLEIASYNEQFF. The CDR3 nucleotides are TGCGCCAGCAGCTTGGAGATAGCCTCCTACAATGAGCAGTTCTTC.

The rearrangement joins TRBV12-3 or TRBV12-4 to TRBJ1-2; 7 nucleotides align to TRBD1. The length of the CDR3 is 12 residues. With 11 bases clipped from V and 3 bases from J, the junction kept 6 bases outside the gene matches. For the CDR3, the DNA is TGTGCCTCGGGACAGCTCGACTATGGCTACACCTTC. This encodes CASGQLDYGYTF.

This chain connects TRBV6-5 to TRBJ2-1; a weak D match, TRBD2 (5 bases). V was pared by 0 bases and J by 8 bases, with 11 bases between. CDR1 and CDR2 (germline): MNHEY, SVGAGI. CDR3 length: 14 amino acids. DNA for the CDR3: TGTGCCAGCAGTTACTCAGATAGCGTCGATGAGCAGTTCTTC. It encodes CASSYSDSVDEQFF.

The chain recombines TRBV5-4 with TRBJ2-7, with 9 positions matching TRBD2. The germline V gene encodes CDR1 SGHNT and CDR2 YYREEE (reference sequence). V gave up 5 bases and J gave up 4 bases; unmatched junction bases: 7. There are 14 residues in the CDR3. CDR3 region: CASSSGTSPYEQYF. DNA for the CDR3: TGTGCCAGCAGTTCCGGGACTAGCCCATACGAGCAGTACTTC.

This rearrangement joins TRBV10-3 to TRBJ2-3; D remains unclear. CDR1 and CDR2 (germline): ENHRY, SYGVKD. Trimming took off 10 bases at V and 4 bases at J, with 15 bases between the two ends. The CDR3 is 13 residues long. CDR3 sequence (DNA): TGTGCCACGATGATCCCTGGGCCAGATACGCAGTATTTT. Translation: CATMIPGPDTQYF.

V and J are TRBV27 and TRBJ2-2, with TRBD2 matching over 16 bases. Germline CDR1 and CDR2: MNHEY and SMNVEV (reference sequence). Trimming at V came to 6 bases and at J to 0 bases, leaving 4 bases not matched to a gene. The CDR3 spans 18 residues. CDR3 sequence (DNA): TGTGCCAGCAGCTCGGGACTAGCGGGGGGGACGAACACCGGGGAGCTGTTTTTT. Translation: CASSSGLAGGTNTGELFF.

The chain employs TRBV28 and TRBJ1-5; D is unresolved. CDR3 size: 15 residues. Germline-derived CDR1 and CDR2 are MDHEN and SYDVKM. Deletions cut 7 bases from V and 1 base from J, with 14 bases between. The CDR3 reads CASISGSLSNQPQHF. The CDR3 region has the DNA TGTGCCAGCATTTCGGGATCGTTAAGCAATCAGCCCCAGCATTTT.

The CDR3 protein is CASSPDRLANYGYTF. DNA of the CDR3: TGTGCCAGCAGCCCTGACAGGTTAGCTAACTATGGCTACACCTTC. The chain uses TRBV7-8 and TRBJ1-2, with a weak D call TRBD1 (6 bases). CDR1 and CDR2 (germline): SGHVS, FQNEAQ. CDR3 size: 15 residues. The V gene lost 5 bases and the J gene lost 0 bases, with 13 bases spanning the gap.

The chain has TRBV6-2 or TRBV6-3 and TRBJ1-1, with D hard to call. The CDR3 is 12 amino acids. Germline V gene sequence: CDR1 MNHEY, CDR2 SVGEGT. Trimming removed 6 bases from V and 5 bases from J, with 10 bases in between. For the CDR3, the DNA is TGTGCCAGCAGCCTGGGGTGGACTGAAGCTTTCTTT. It codes for CASSLGWTEAFF.

The chain has TRBV3-1 (or the pseudogene TRBV3-2) and TRBJ2-3; 9 bases map to TRBD1. Looked up from germline, CDR1 is LGHDT and CDR2 is YNNKEL (reference sequence). The length of the CDR3 is 19 residues. Trimming at V came to 3 bases and at J to 6 bases, leaving 19 bases not matched to a gene. The CDR3 sequence: CASSHRRGDRDYNRDTQYF. In DNA, the CDR3 is TGTGCCAGCAGCCACCGAAGGGGGGACAGGGATTATAACAGGGATACGCAGTATTTT.

This clone showed up just a few times. The chain couples TRBV5-1 to TRBJ1-5; D remains unclear. The CDR3 contains 13 residues. The germline CDR1 and CDR2 sequences are SGHRS and YFSETQ. V was cut by 1 base and J by 4 bases, with 6 bases left in between. This CDR3 reads CASSLLINQPQHF. In nucleotides, the CDR3 is TGCGCCAGCAGCTTGCTGATTAATCAGCCCCAGCATTTT.

The genes are TRBV11-3 and TRBJ2-2; D not resolved. Trimming stripped 6 bases from V and 1 base from J, with 12 bases between. This CDR3 has 15 amino acids. Germline V gene lookup returns CDR1 SGHNT and CDR2 YENEEA. CDR3 sequence: CASRGNEENTGELFF. The CDR3 DNA sequence: TGTGCCAGCAGGGGCAACGAGGAGAACACCGGGGAGCTGTTTTTT.

J is TRBJ1-1 and V is TRBV11-2, with 8 positions matching TRBD1. J gave up 0 bases and V 4 bases, and 4 bases lay outside the gene matches. Germline CDR1 and CDR2: SGHAT and FQNNGV. The CDR3 spans 15 residues. This CDR3 is CASSSRRGLNTEAFF. Here the CDR3 DNA reads TGTGCCAGCAGCTCTCGCAGGGGGCTGAACACTGAAGCTTTCTTT. The full variable domain, completed using reference TRBV11-2 and TRBJ1-1, is EAGVAQSPRYKIIEKRQSVAFWCNPISGHATLYWYQQILGQGPKLLIQFQNNGVVDDSQLPKDRFSAERLKGVDSTLKIQPAKLEDSAVYLCASSSRRGLNTEAFFGQGTRLTVV.

Turning to this clone: At one end, the junction sequence differs from germline, possibly due to a read error. V usage is TRBV7-3 and J usage is TRBJ1-4; 10 nucleotides line up with TRBD1. The CDR3 spans 12 residues. Germline V gene lookup returns CDR1 SGHTA and CDR2 FQGTGA. This chain's CDR3 is CASRPDGTGACF. Here the CDR3 DNA reads TGTGCCAGCAGACCGGACGGGACAGGGGCCTGTTTT. Looking up the rest from reference TRBV7-3 and TRBJ1-4 gives the full variable domain: GAGVSQTPSNKVTEKGKYVELRCDPISGHTALYWYRQSLGQGPEFLIYFQGTGAADDSGLPNDRFFAVRPEGSVSTLKIQRTERGDSAVYLCASRPDGTGACFGSGTQLSVL.

The V and J genes are TRBV18 and TRBJ2-7; no reliable D call. The CDR3 spans 13 residues. V lost 3 bases and J 6 bases, leaving 12 bases between the germline ends. The germline gives CDR1 KGHSH, CDR2 LQKENI. CDR3 nucleotides: TGTGCCAGCTCACCCATACGGTTCGGCGAGCAGTACTTC. Its translation: CASSPIRFGEQYF.

This chain joins TRBV18 and TRBJ2-1; 9 positions match TRBD1. V lost 4 bases and J lost 6; bases outside the gene matches: 10. Germline values: CDR1 KGHSH, CDR2 LQKENI. The CDR3 runs to 16 residues. The CDR3 bases are TGTGCCAGCTCACTCCTCCCCGGGACAGGGAGCAATGAGCAGTTCTTC. It yields the protein CASSLLPGTGSNEQFF. Full variable domain (remainder filled in from reference TRBV18 and TRBJ2-1): NAGVMQNPRHLVRRRGQEARLRCSPMKGHSHVYWYRQLPEEGLKFMVYLQKENIIDESGMPKERFSAEFPKEGPSILRIQQVVRGDSAAYFCASSLLPGTGSNEQFFGPGTRLTVL.

The V gene is TRBV4-3, the J gene TRBJ2-7, with TRBD1 matching over 7 bases. The germline V gene has CDR1 LGHNA and CDR2 YSLEER. The V segment lost 0 bases and the J segment 0 bases; nucleotides outside the gene matches: 2. This CDR3 contains 15 residues. The CDR3 is CASSQDRGSSYEQYF. The CDR3 region has the DNA TGCGCCAGCAGCCAAGACAGGGGGAGCTCCTACGAGCAGTACTTC.

The J gene is TRBJ1-2, the V gene TRBV5-4; maybe TRBD1 (5 bases). Germline V gives CDR1 SGHNT, CDR2 YYREEE (reference sequence). V was shortened by 0 bases and J by 4 bases, with 19 bases between the two germline ends. This CDR3 is built from 17 residues. The CDR3 sequence is CASSLAKGGAVFYGYTF. CDR3 coding DNA: TGTGCCAGCAGCTTGGCCAAGGGAGGGGCCGTTTTCTATGGCTACACCTTC.

V is TRBV27 and J is TRBJ2-3; 8 bases map to TRBD2. Germline V lookup: CDR1 MNHEY, CDR2 SMNVEV (reference sequence). The CDR3 contains 14 residues. The V and J ends lost 5 bases and 6 bases, in that order; junction bases with no gene match: 7. In nucleotides, the CDR3 is TGTGCCAGCAGTCTGGGACTAGGAGTGGATACGCAGTATTTT. Protein sequence: CASSLGLGVDTQYF.

This chain's CDR3 is CASSLRVNQPQHF. The CDR3 nucleotides read TGCGCCAGCAGCCTCCGGGTCAATCAGCCCCAGCATTTT. The gene calls are TRBV4-3 and TRBJ1-5; D is ambiguous. The length of the CDR3 is 13 residues. The ends were cut back, 4 bases at V and 3 bases at J, with 7 bases in the middle. From germline, CDR1 is LGHNA and CDR2 YSLEER.